Shown below are 5 T cell receptor beta chains from a single sample sequenced in a study of cytomegalovirus exposure and HLA in healthy donors (dated by TCRdb to about 2017). The method behind the library was the immunoSEQ multiplex PCR assay. What TCRdb holds here is the immuneACCESS table cut down to in-frame rearrangements. Part of the clones is not present; checked against another copy, under half of the missing clones reflect an unresolved V gene, and the others are unexplained. The sample has more than 150,000 clones on record, over 65% of them singletons. Together, the top ten hold more than 6.5% of the sample. Sequencing was carried out using PBMCs. Receptor source: a young man in good health and CMV-seropositive.

The chain carries TRBV4-2 and TRBJ2-1, with D tentatively TRBD2 (6 bases). Germline V gene data show CDR1 as LGHNA and CDR2 as YNFKEQ. The CDR3 sequence is 13 residues long. V lost 0 bases, J lost 15 bases, and 15 bases lay in between. The CDR3 DNA reads TGTGCCAGCAGCCAAGAGGGACGAGCGGGTGGGTTCTTC. Its translation is CASSQEGRAGGFF.

This chain joins TRBV5-6 and TRBJ2-1; TRBD2 might be the D (6 bases). Germline CDR1 is SGHDT and CDR2 is YYEEEE. The CDR3 runs 15 residues. V was cut by 5 bases and J by 8 bases, with 20 bases left in between. CDR3 sequence reads: CASRGSGGPSDEQFF. CDR3 DNA sequence: TGTGCCAGCAGGGGGAGTGGAGGGCCCAGTGATGAGCAGTTCTTC.

This chain connects TRBV9 to TRBJ2-5; TRBD2 might be the D (5 bases). This CDR3 has 18 amino acids. Germline CDR1 is SGDLS and CDR2 is YYNGEE. V gave up 0 bases and J gave up 1 base, with 19 bases separating them. The CDR3 loop reads CASSVDAVGSRTQETQYF. The CDR3 DNA reads TGTGCCAGCAGCGTAGACGCGGTAGGGAGTAGGACCCAAGAGACCCAGTACTTC. The full variable domain, its missing parts supplied by reference TRBV9 and TRBJ2-5, is DSGVTQTPKHLITATGQRVTLRCSPRSGDLSVYWYQQSLDQGLQFLIQYYNGEERAKGNILERFSAQQFPDLHSELNLSSLELGDSALYFCASSVDAVGSRTQETQYFGPGTRLLVL.

This clone has a handful of counts. The chain uses TRBV7-2 and TRBJ2-4; 11 bases align to TRBD1. Germline CDR1 and CDR2: SGHTA and FQGNSA. V lost 2 bases, J lost 7 bases, and 1 base stayed unmatched. The CDR3 extends over 14 amino acids. In DNA form, the CDR3 reads TGTGCCAGCAGCTTATGGACAGGGGGCAACATTCAGTACTTC. It codes for CASSLWTGGNIQYF.

This rearrangement joins TRBV6-5 to TRBJ2-7; D unclear. From germline, CDR1 is MNHEY and CDR2 SVGAGI. V lost 8 bases and J 3 bases, leaving 14 bases between the germline ends. The length of the CDR3 is 13 residues. CDR3 loop: CASVQEVGYEQYF. CDR3 nucleotides: TGTGCCAGCGTCCAAGAGGTGGGCTACGAGCAGTACTTC.